This T cell receptor (beta chain) was found in a study of naive and memory T cell subsets. Findings and limits, study-wide: A few larger clonotypes appeared in naive repertoires, especially CD8, possibly memory cells re-expressing CD45RA. In naive cells, over 85% of TCR sequences were seen only once.

CD4 T cells were positively selected, then CD8 T cells from the CD4-negative fraction. Cells stained for CD3, CD4, CD8, CD45RA, CD27 and viability were sorted into four CD45RA/CD27 subsets. With regard to this clonotype: Antigen: not known.

The CDR3 runs 14 residues. Germline V CDR1 and CDR2: SNHLY, FYNNEI. The V end lost 1 base, the J end lost 5 bases, and 11 bases lay between the germline ends. Both TRBC1 and TRBC2 were covered by a beta constant-region primer of two equimolar oligonucleotides. From the UMI-ligation and nested PCR reads, TCRdb called clonotypes with MiXCR, one entry per CDR3 protein. This sample has roughly 140,000 distinct CDR3 sequences, with 17% found just once. Sequenced: naive CD4+ T cells from blood. The chain joins TRBV2 to TRBJ1-1; maybe TRBD1 (5 bases). The sequence derives from a human donor in good health. CDR3 region: CASSEVGAVTEAFF. Here the CDR3 DNA reads TGTGCCAGCAGTGAAGTCGGGGCGGTGACTGAAGCTTTCTTT.